This passage covers 26 T cell receptor beta chains from one sample sequenced in a study of CD8+ T cells in alopecia areata. Investigators isolated RNA and reverse transcribed it into cDNA to act as the sequencing template. Measured with immunoSEQ multiplex PCR; TCRdb has only the in-frame clones, and not every one. The sample shows 200,000 to 250,000 clones, over 60% of them seen only once. Documented treatment: oral pan-JAK inhibitor, 5-10 mg twice daily. This material consisted of CD4+ T cells sorted from blood, taken at week 4, from a patient treated with tofacitinib. Receptors originate from a human donor with alopecia areata.

The chain recombines TRBV20-1 with TRBJ2-7; possibly TRBD1 for D (6 bases). This CDR3 comprises 11 residues. Per the germline V gene, CDR1 is DFQATT and CDR2 is SNEGSKA (reference sequence). The V end lost 6 bases, the J end lost 4 bases, and 10 bases lay between the germline ends. CDR3: CSATTGYEQYF. CDR3 coding DNA: TGCAGTGCAACAACAGGGTACGAGCAGTACTTC.

CDR3 sequence (DNA): TGCAGCGTTGTCAGAAGCACAGATACGCAGTATTTT. Translating it yields CSVVRSTDTQYF. The chain has TRBV29-1 and TRBJ2-3; the D is unclear. V gave up 4 bases and J gave up 0 bases, with 5 bases separating them. The V gene's germline CDR1 is SQVTM and CDR2 ANQGSEA. CDR3 length equals 12 residues.

This chain joins TRBV7-9 and TRBJ1-1, with a tentative D call TRBD1 (6 bases). V lost 4 bases and J 6 bases, leaving 15 bases between the germline ends. CDR3 size: 14 residues. CDR1 and CDR2 (germline): SEHNR, FQNEAQ (reference sequence). The CDR3 nucleotides read TGTGCCAGCAGCTCGCAGGGGAGATTAGCTGAAGCTTTCTTT. Its protein product is CASSSQGRLAEAFF.

This clone was detected once. The chain employs TRBV20-1 and TRBJ2-3; D is uncertain. V dropped 4 bases and J dropped 5 bases, with 7 bases sitting between them. The CDR3 is made up of 11 amino acids. Germline CDR1 reads DFQATT; CDR2 reads SNEGSKA (reference sequence). CDR3: CSAIRGDTQYF. Here the CDR3 DNA reads TGCAGTGCTATACGAGGAGATACGCAGTATTTT.

The chain couples TRBV21-1 to TRBJ1-1; the D call TRBD1 from the table was never checked on the DNA. TRBV21-1 is termed a pseudogene. This CDR3 comprises 15 residues. Here the CDR3 reads CARPSKGNRDAEAFF. In DNA, the CDR3 is TGTGCCAGACCCTCGAAGGGCAACAGGGATGCTGAAGCTTTCTTT.

The V call is TRBV14, the J call TRBJ2-5; no definite D call. The germline V gene has CDR1 SGHDN and CDR2 FVKESK. V dropped 5 bases and J dropped 1 base, with 2 bases sitting between them. The CDR3 has 11 residues. CDR3 residues: CASSFQETQYF. The CDR3 bases are TGTGCCAGCAGCTTCCAAGAGACCCAGTACTTC.

This clone was found a few times. The CDR3: CASSSGTVPYEQYF. The CDR3 DNA is TGTGCCAGCAGTTCCGGGACAGTCCCTTACGAGCAGTACTTC. V is TRBV28 and J is TRBJ2-7, with 7 bases fitting TRBD1. Per germline, CDR1 MDHEN and CDR2 SYDVKM. The CDR3 totals 14 residues. V dropped 4 bases and J dropped 4; count of bases not matched to a gene: 7.

The J gene is TRBJ1-6, the V gene TRBV25-1; a possible D gene is TRBD1 (6 bases). The CDR3 extends over 14 amino acids. V was cut by 2 bases and J by 7 bases, with 9 bases left in between. Per germline, CDR1 MGHDK and CDR2 SYGVNS. The CDR3 DNA sequence: TGTGCCAGCAGTGAAGGGACACCGAATTCACCCCTCCACTTT. Its protein product is CASSEGTPNSPLHF.

This chain connects TRBV2 to TRBJ2-5, with 8 bases aligning to TRBD2. CDR3 length: 14 residues. The ends lost 8 bases at V and 2 bases at J; junction bases unmatched: 7. Germline CDR1 and CDR2: SNHLY and FYNNEI. CDR3 loop: CASRTSWLQETQYF. DNA for the CDR3: TGTGCCAGCCGGACTAGCTGGTTACAAGAGACCCAGTACTTC.

J is TRBJ2-5 and V is TRBV4-2; no reliable D call. Trimming shortened V by 1 base and J by 4 bases, and 13 bases separated the two germline ends. The CDR3 sequence is 15 residues long. Germline V gene lookup returns CDR1 LGHNA and CDR2 YNFKEQ. Here the CDR3 reads CASSQAQMGGETQYF. For the CDR3, the DNA is TGTGCCAGCAGCCAAGCCCAAATGGGTGGAGAGACCCAGTACTTC.

V usage is TRBV5-1 and J usage is TRBJ2-3; 10 bases match TRBD1. V dropped 3 bases and J dropped 2; count of bases not matched to a gene: 3. The CDR3 runs to 15 residues. Per the germline V gene, CDR1 is SGHRS and CDR2 is YFSETQ. CDR3 DNA: TGCGCCAGCAGCTCCGGGACAGGGGCCACAGATACGCAGTATTTT. Protein: CASSSGTGATDTQYF.

J is TRBJ1-1 and V is TRBV7-2; no clear D gene. Trimming left V 5 bases short and J 1 base short, with 8 bases between. Germline assignment: CDR1 SGHTA and CDR2 FQGNSA. This CDR3 has 13 residues. The CDR3 loop is CASSVSWNTEAFF. The CDR3 DNA reads TGTGCCAGCAGCGTTTCATGGAACACTGAAGCTTTCTTT.

The chain joins TRBV27 to TRBJ2-1, with D perhaps assigned TRBD1 or TRBD2 (5 bases each). This CDR3 has 16 residues. The germline gives CDR1 MNHEY, CDR2 SMNVEV (reference sequence). The V end lost 6 bases, the J end lost 1 base, and 16 bases lay between the germline ends. The CDR3 is CASSFSLGGSYNEQFF. CDR3 bases: TGTGCCAGCAGCTTCAGCCTTGGGGGTTCCTACAATGAGCAGTTCTTC.

This sequence joins TRBV4-2 and TRBJ1-1, with D perhaps matching TRBD1 (5 bases). The V end lost 1 base, the J end lost 1 base, and 7 bases lay between the germline ends. The CDR3 is 14 amino acids. In germline, CDR1 is LGHNA, CDR2 YNFKEQ. The DNA for the CDR3 is TGTGCCAGCAGCCAAGGGGGCGAGAACACTGAAGCTTTCTTT. This encodes CASSQGGENTEAFF.

The chain couples TRBV25-1 to TRBJ2-1, with D uncertain. This CDR3 region has 11 residues. Germline V gives CDR1 MGHDK, CDR2 SYGVNS. Trimming removed 5 bases from V and 10 bases from J, with 9 bases in between. CDR3 in amino acids: CASSISLEQFF. CDR3 in DNA: TGTGCCAGCAGTATATCTCTAGAGCAGTTCTTC.

The chain has TRBV11-2 and TRBJ2-3; TRBD2 matches 10 bases. Germline CDR1 SGHAT, CDR2 FQNNGV. The CDR3 consists of 16 residues. The trim removed 2 bases at V and 0 bases at J, leaving 2 bases unmatched. CDR3 protein: CASSLLAGGSTDTQYF. The CDR3 DNA is TGTGCCAGCAGCTTATTAGCGGGGGGTAGCACAGATACGCAGTATTTT.

This chain joins TRBV6-6 and TRBJ2-7, with D perhaps TRBD2 (5 bases). Trimming cost V 5 bases and J 4 bases, with 15 bases left between them. Germline CDR1 is MNHNY and CDR2 is SVGAGI (reference sequence). This CDR3 is built from 14 residues. The CDR3 DNA follows: TGTGCCAGCAGTGACCCCACACGGGGTTACGAGCAGTACTTC. Amino acids: CASSDPTRGYEQYF.

Worth noting for this clone: The CDR3 ends on some other residue instead of the conserved phenylalanine or tryptophan, so this is likely a read error. The DNA is left out, because the CDR3 cannot be placed on it with certainty; the CDR3 is given as TCRdb lists it. The genes are TRBV6-1 and TRBJ1-2. 13 amino acids form the CDR3, both terminal residues included. CDR1 is MNHNS and CDR2 is SASEGT in the germline V gene. The CDR3 here is CASSDRGLSMASI.

This clone has only one observation. J is TRBJ2-1 and V is TRBV5-1; D is tentatively TRBD1 or TRBD2 (5 bases each). CDR1 and CDR2 (germline): SGHRS, YFSETQ. The V gene lost 5 bases and the J gene lost 5 bases, with 17 bases spanning the gap. The length of the CDR3 is 15 residues. This CDR3 reads CASSSASTGHNEQFF. The DNA for the CDR3 is TGCGCCAGCAGTTCGGCGTCCACGGGACACAATGAGCAGTTCTTC. The variable domain in full, with the rest retrieved from reference TRBV5-1 and TRBJ2-1, is KAGVTQTPRYLIKTRGQQVTLSCSPISGHRSVSWYQQTPGQGLQFLFEYFSETQRNKGNFPGRFSGRQFSNSRSEMNVSTLELGDSALYLCASSSASTGHNEQFFGPGTRLTVL.

The rearrangement joins TRBV5-1 to TRBJ2-4; D may be TRBD1 (5 bases). Germline values: CDR1 SGHRS, CDR2 YFSETQ. The CDR3 is 14 residues long. V gave up 4 bases and J gave up 7 bases, with 15 bases separating them. Here the CDR3 reads CASSPGPPGNIQYF. CDR3 sequence (DNA): TGCGCCAGCAGCCCCGGACCCCCAGGGAACATTCAGTACTTC.

The rearrangement joins TRBV11-2 to TRBJ2-3; 12 bases are a match to TRBD2. CDR3 length: 16 amino acids. The germline V gene encodes CDR1 SGHAT and CDR2 FQNNGV. Trimming cost V 5 bases and J 1 base; bases outside gene matches: 4. CDR3 protein: CASSVRLAGGTDTQYF. CDR3 sequence (DNA): TGTGCCAGCAGCGTCCGACTAGCGGGGGGCACAGATACGCAGTATTTT. The full variable domain, completed using reference TRBV11-2 and TRBJ2-3, is EAGVAQSPRYKIIEKRQSVAFWCNPISGHATLYWYQQILGQGPKLLIQFQNNGVVDDSQLPKDRFSAERLKGVDSTLKIQPAKLEDSAVYLCASSVRLAGGTDTQYFGPGTRLTVL.

This clone appeared a few times. The conserved phenylalanine or tryptophan normally closing the CDR3 is absent here, so this likely arose from a read error. No DNA is shown, since the ends of the CDR3 on it are uncertain; the CDR3 is the one TCRdb lists. V gene TRBV10-3 combines with J gene TRBJ1-2. Germline CDR1 reads ENHRY; CDR2 reads SYGVKD. The CDR3 length is 11 residues, termini included. CDR3 loop: CAISDPGPPVL.

V gene TRBV29-1 combines with J gene TRBJ2-1; D unclear. Germline CDR1 and CDR2: SQVTM and ANQGSEA. CDR3 length: 13 amino acids. V was pared by 6 bases and J by 0 bases, with 9 bases between. CDR3 protein: CSVGSSSYNEQFF. In nucleotides, the CDR3 is TGCAGCGTGGGATCGAGCTCCTACAATGAGCAGTTCTTC.

V gene TRBV18 combines with J gene TRBJ1-5, with 9 bases lining up with TRBD1. Germline lookup yields CDR1 KGHSH and CDR2 LQKENI. CDR3 length: 17 residues. The trim removed 3 bases at V and 4 bases at J, leaving 10 bases unmatched. The CDR3 DNA follows: TGTGCCAGCTCACCCTTTACGGGACAGGGTGCAAATCAGCCCCAGCATTTT. This translates into CASSPFTGQGANQPQHF.

The sample holds a few counts of this clone. The genes are TRBV29-1 and TRBJ2-5; 12 positions match TRBD1. J gave up 5 bases and V 1 base, and 8 bases lay outside the gene matches. This CDR3 spans 16 amino acids. CDR1 is SQVTM and CDR2 is ANQGSEA in the germline V gene. CDR3 in DNA: TGCAGCGTTGAAGGTCCGGGACAGGGGGCTGGTGAGACCCAGTACTTC. It encodes CSVEGPGQGAGETQYF.

The rearrangement links TRBV14 to TRBJ2-2; D is perhaps TRBD1 (6 bases). V was cut by 4 bases and J by 5 bases, with 11 bases left in between. The CDR3 has 14 amino acids. CDR1 and CDR2 (germline): SGHDN, FVKESK. This chain's CDR3 is CASSLRTVTGELFF. As DNA, the CDR3 is TGTGCCAGCAGCCTTCGGACAGTGACCGGGGAGCTGTTTTTT.